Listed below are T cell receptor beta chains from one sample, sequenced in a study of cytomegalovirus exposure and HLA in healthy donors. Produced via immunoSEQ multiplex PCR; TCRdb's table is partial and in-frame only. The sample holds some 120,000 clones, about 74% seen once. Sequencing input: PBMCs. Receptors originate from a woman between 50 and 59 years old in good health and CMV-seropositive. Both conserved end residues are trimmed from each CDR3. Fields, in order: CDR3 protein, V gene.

AISSGVGETQY TRBV10-3
ASSSRTGAYRYEQY TRBV5-4
ASSLVGSGAPQETQY TRBV7-2
ASSQVAGGQNSPLH TRBV4-2
ASSQGPLNARVSETQY TRBV4-1
ASSWSGGHAGELF TRBV6-6
ASSLPGDGNTIY TRBV7-9
ASSLQQGREKLF TRBV28
ASSPPRLGVMNTEAF TRBV18
ASTADRGSGNTIY TRBV6-6
ASSDEYGGSKELF TRBV6-4
ASFSGDSYEQY TRBV10-2
ASTRTGDAYGYT TRBV5-1
ASSPRKAGYTGELF TRBV18
ASSFDSSYNEQF TRBV7-8
ASTPPGTGIDEQY TRBV13
ASSGLSGGRYEQY TRBV6-1
ASRRRLAGAGSYEQY TRBV2
ASSFTDRTSYEQY TRBV5-1
ASSPGQGLQTQY TRBV4-2
ASGRGQGPGNTIY TRBV6-5
ASSAWDSETQY TRBV11-2
AWTQGGYEKLF TRBV30
ASSTDLAGGSTGELF TRBV19
ASSGTGNQPQH TRBV5-6
ASGGATYNSPLH TRBV7-9
ASSEQGGNTEAF TRBV25-1
ASGQGIKIGGNTIY TRBV19
ASNPDRTGLSGNTIY TRBV2
ASSLRGRGSEQY TRBV5-1
ASSASSGGAQYNEQF TRBV5-1
SSSIIYYEQY TRBV7-9
ASSLIGVGGADEQF TRBV7-9